This TCR beta chain was captured by sequencing in a study of blood T cell repertoires in COVID-19. About the research overall: The study drew acute and convalescent COVID-19 samples from the United States, Italy and Spain. Nucleic acid was either cDNA or gDNA, and it came from T cells, B-cell-depleted T cells, or PBMCs.

The study assigned cohorts using participant-reported clinical history. Recovery among Cohort 3 donors was established by two negative PCRs, clearance, or symptom resolution. Produced via immunoSEQ multiplex PCR; TCRdb's table is partial and in-frame only. Of 250,000 to 300,000 clones listed, just under 90% were seen once; the top ten hold under 2.5%. The germline V gene has CDR1 SGHVS and CDR2 FNYEAQ. The CDR3 sequence is 15 residues long. V dropped 5 bases and J dropped 0; count of bases not matched to a gene: 7. Sample: PBMCs or T cells enriched from blood (not recorded which). This clonotype originated in an older woman who had recovered from COVID-19. The chain carries TRBV7-6 and TRBJ2-7, with TRBD1 matching 7 bases. The CDR3 DNA follows: TGTGCCAGCAGCCGACAGGGCGCCAGCTCCTACGAGCAGTACTTC. Its translation is CASSRQGASSYEQYF. Variable domain in full (rest from reference TRBV7-6 and TRBJ2-7): GAGVSQSPRYKVTKRGQDVALRCDPISGHVSLYWYRQALGQGPEFLTYFNYEAQQDKSGLPNDRFSAERPEGSISTLTIQRTEQRDSAMYRCASSRQGASSYEQYFGPGTRLTVT.